The clone carrying this T cell receptor (beta chain) has more than one count but fewer than ten. The antigen is not known. Isolated RNA was reverse transcribed in full, so expressed TCRB transcripts were sequenced. TCRdb's table, derived via immunoSEQ multiplex PCR, lists solely in-frame clones and lacks some. The table records more than 550,000 clones, over 11% of them present only once. Deletions cut 10 bases from V and 2 bases from J, with 22 bases between. Germline CDR1 is SNHLY and CDR2 is FYNNEI. This CDR3 has 16 residues. The sample originates from a study of beta chain features in type 1 diabetes. Turning to the study itself: Patients were similar to healthy donors in age and gender (as well as in cell yields). Study-level findings and limits: The study found moderately but significantly shorter TCRB CDR3s in all four CD4+ subsets of Type 1 diabetes patients. Naive, central memory and Treg TCRB repertoires appeared more alike in patients than in healthy donors. Patients with type 1 diabetes showed fewer VDJ junction insertions and more deletions.

The clonotype originates from a man aged 18 to 29 with type 1 diabetes. The specimen was naive CD4+ T cells from blood. The chain employs TRBV2 and TRBJ2-3; perhaps TRBD1 as D (5 bases). The chain's CDR3 is CATRPQGTGVTDTQYF. The CDR3 bases are TGTGCCACCCGTCCTCAGGGAACTGGAGTCACAGATACGCAGTATTTT. Based on the CDR3 plus reference TRBV2 and TRBJ2-3, the full variable domain is EPEVTQTPSHQVTQMGQEVILRCVPISNHLYFYWYRQILGQKVEFLVSFYNNEISEKSEIFDDQFSVERPDGSNFTLKIRSTKLEDSAMYFCATRPQGTGVTDTQYFGPGTRLTVL.